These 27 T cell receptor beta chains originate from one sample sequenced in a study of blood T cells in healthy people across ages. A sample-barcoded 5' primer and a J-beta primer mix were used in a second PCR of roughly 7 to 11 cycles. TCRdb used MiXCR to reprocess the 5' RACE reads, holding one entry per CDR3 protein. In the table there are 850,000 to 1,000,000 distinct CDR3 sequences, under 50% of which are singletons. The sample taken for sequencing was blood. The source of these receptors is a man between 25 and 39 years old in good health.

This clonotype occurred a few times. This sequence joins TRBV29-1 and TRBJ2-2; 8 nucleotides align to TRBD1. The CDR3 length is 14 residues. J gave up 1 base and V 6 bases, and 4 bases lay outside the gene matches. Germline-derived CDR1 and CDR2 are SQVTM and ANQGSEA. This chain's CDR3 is CSVRTGLNTGELFF. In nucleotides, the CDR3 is TGCAGCGTCCGGACAGGGTTGAACACCGGGGAGCTGTTTTTT.

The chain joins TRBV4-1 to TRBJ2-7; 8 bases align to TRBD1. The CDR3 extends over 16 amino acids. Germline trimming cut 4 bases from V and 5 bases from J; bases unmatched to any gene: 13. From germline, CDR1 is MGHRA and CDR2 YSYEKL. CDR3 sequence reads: CASSPNMGRGLNEQYF. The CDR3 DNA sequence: TGCGCCAGCAGCCCCAACATGGGCAGGGGGCTTAACGAGCAGTACTTC.

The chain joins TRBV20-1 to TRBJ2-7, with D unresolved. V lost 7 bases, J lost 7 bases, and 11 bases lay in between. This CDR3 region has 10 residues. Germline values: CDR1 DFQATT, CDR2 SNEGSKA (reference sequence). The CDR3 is CSVGRREQYF. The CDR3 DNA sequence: TGCAGTGTGGGCCGACGGGAGCAGTACTTC.

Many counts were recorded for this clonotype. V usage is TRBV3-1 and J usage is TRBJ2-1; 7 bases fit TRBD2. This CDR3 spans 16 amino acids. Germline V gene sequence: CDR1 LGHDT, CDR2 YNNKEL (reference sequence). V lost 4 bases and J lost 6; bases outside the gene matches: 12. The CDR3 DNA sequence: TGTGCCAGCAGCCGGGGGAGGGGCCCCCTCTCCAATGAGCAGTTCTTC. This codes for CASSRGRGPLSNEQFF.

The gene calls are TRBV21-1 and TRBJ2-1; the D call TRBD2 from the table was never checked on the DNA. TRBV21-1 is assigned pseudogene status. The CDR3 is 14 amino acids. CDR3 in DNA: TGTGCCAGCAGCAACCGGTCGGCCTCCTACGAGCAGTTCTTC. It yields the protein CASSNRSASYEQFF.

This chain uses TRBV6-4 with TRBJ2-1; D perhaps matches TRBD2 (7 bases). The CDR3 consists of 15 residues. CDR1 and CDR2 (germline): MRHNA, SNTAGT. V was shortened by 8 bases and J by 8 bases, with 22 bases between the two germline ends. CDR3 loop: CASGVQSGGADEQFF. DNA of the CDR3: TGTGCCAGCGGTGTCCAATCTGGGGGGGCCGATGAGCAGTTCTTC.

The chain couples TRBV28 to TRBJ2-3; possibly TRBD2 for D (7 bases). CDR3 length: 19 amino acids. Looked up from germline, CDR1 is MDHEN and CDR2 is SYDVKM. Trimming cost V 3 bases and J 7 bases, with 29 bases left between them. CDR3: CASSLGGGLPGLSGNTQYF. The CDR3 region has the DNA TGTGCCAGCAGTTTGGGGGGGGGCCTCCCGGGGCTTTCCGGCAATACGCAGTATTTT.

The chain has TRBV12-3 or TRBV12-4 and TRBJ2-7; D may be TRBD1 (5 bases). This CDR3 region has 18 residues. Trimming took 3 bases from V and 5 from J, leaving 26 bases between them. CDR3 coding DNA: TGTGCCAGCAGTTTGGGGCCAGGTCGCTCGTACTCAACGGACGAGCAGTACTTC. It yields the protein CASSLGPGRSYSTDEQYF.

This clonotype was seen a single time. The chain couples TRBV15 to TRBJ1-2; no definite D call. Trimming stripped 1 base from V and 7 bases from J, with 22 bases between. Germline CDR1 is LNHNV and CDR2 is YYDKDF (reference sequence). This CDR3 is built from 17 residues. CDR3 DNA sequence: TGTGCCACCAGCAGAGGGTCCCTGGGGTCGGAGGCCGCTGGCTACACCTTC. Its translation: CATSRGSLGSEAAGYTF.

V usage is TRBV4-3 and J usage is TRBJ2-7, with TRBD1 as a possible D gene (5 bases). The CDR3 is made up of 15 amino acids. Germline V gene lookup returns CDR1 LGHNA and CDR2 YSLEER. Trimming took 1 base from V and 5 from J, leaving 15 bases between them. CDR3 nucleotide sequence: TGCGCCAGCAGCCAAGCCAGGGTAGGCAGCAACGAGCAGTACTTC. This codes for CASSQARVGSNEQYF.

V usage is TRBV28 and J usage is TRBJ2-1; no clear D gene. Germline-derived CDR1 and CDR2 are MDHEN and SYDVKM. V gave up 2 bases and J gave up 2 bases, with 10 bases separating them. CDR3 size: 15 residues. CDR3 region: CASSLIGGAYNEQFF. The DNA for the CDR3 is TGTGCCAGCAGTTTAATCGGCGGCGCCTACAATGAGCAGTTCTTC. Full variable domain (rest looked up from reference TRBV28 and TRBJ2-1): DVKVTQSSRYLVKRTGEKVFLECVQDMDHENMFWYRQDPGLGLRLIYFSYDVKMKEKGDIPEGYSVSREKKERFSLILESASTNQTSMYLCASSLIGGAYNEQFFGPGTRLTVL.

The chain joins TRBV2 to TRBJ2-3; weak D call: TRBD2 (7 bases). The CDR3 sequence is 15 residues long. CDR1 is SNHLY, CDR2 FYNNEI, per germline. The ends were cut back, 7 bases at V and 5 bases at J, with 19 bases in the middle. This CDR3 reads CASTIGGGAGDTQYF. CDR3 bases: TGTGCCAGCACTATAGGAGGGGGGGCCGGAGATACGCAGTATTTT.

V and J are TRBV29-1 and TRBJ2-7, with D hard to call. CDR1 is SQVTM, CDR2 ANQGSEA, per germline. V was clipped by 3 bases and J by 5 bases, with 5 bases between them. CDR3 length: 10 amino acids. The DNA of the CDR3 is TGCAGCGTTGACGAGGACGAGCAGTACTTC. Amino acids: CSVDEDEQYF.

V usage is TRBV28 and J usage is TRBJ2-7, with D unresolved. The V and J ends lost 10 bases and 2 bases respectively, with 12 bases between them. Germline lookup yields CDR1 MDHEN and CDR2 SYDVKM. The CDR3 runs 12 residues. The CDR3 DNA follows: TGTGCCACCAAGGTCCCGCCCTACGAGCAGTACTTC. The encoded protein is CATKVPPYEQYF. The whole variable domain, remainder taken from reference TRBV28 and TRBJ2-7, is DVKVTQSSRYLVKRTGEKVFLECVQDMDHENMFWYRQDPGLGLRLIYFSYDVKMKEKGDIPEGYSVSREKKERFSLILESASTNQTSMYLCATKVPPYEQYFGPGTRLTVT.

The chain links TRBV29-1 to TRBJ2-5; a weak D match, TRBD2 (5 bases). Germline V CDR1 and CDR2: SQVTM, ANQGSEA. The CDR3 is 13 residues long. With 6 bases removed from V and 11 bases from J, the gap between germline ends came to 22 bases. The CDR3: CSVIDTGYGEQYF. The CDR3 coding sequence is TGCAGCGTGATTGACACGGGGTACGGGGAGCAGTACTTC.

CDR3 loop: CASSARGQGFNQPQHF. The CDR3 coding sequence is TGTGCCAGCAGCGCCCGAGGACAGGGCTTTAATCAGCCCCAGCATTTT. The rearrangement joins TRBV9 to TRBJ1-5; 8 bases match TRBD1. V trimming: 3 bases; J trimming: 4 bases; junction bases outside the gene matches: 9. CDR1 and CDR2 from the germline V gene are SGDLS and YYNGEE. This CDR3 has 16 amino acids.

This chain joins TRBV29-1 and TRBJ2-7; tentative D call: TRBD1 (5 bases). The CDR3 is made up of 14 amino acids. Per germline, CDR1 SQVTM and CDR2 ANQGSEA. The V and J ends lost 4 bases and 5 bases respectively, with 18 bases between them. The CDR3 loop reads CSVVDPQGSHEQYF. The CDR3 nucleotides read TGCAGCGTTGTAGACCCCCAGGGTTCCCACGAGCAGTACTTC.

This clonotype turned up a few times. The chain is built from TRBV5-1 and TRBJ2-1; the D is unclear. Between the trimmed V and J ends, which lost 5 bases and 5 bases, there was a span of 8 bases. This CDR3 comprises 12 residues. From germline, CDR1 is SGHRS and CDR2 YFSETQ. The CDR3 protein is CASRIDNNEQFF. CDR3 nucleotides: TGCGCCAGCAGAATAGATAACAATGAGCAGTTCTTC.

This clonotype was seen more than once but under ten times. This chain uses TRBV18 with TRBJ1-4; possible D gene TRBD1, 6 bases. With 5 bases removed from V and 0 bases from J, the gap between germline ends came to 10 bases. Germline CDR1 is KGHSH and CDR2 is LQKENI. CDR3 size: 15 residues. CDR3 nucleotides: TGTGCCAGCTCAGGGAGGACAGCAACTAATGAAAAACTGTTTTTT. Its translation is CASSGRTATNEKLFF.

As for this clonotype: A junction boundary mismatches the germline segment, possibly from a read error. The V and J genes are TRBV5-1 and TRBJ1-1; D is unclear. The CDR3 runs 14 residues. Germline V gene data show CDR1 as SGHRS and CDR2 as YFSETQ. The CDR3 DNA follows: TGCGCCAGCAGCCCACCCGCGGGGAACCCTGAAGCTTTCTTT. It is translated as CASSPPAGNPEAFF.

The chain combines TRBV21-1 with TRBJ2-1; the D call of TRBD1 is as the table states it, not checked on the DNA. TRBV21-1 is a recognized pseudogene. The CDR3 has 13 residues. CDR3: CASLSPGRQWEFF. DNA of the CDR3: TGTGCCAGTCTTTCCCCGGGTCGTCAGTGGGAGTTCTTC.

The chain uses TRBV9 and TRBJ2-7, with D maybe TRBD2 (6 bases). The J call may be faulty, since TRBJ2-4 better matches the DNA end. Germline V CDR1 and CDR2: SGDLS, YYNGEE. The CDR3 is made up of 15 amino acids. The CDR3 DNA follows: TGTGCCAGCAGCGTCGGGGGAGCGCAAGGAAACATTCAGTACTTC. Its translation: CASSVGGAQGNIQYF.

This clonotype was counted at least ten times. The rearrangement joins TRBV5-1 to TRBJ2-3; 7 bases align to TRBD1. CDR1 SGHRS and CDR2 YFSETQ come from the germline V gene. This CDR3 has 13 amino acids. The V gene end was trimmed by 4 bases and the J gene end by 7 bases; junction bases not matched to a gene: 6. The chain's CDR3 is CASSTGTVNTQYF. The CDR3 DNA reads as TGCGCCAGCAGCACCGGGACAGTAAATACGCAGTATTTT.

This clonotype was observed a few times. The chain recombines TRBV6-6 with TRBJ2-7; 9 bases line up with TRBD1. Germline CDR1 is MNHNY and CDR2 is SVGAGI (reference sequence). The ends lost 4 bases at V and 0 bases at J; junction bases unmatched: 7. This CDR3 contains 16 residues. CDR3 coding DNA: TGTGCCAGCAGTTCCTACGGACAGGGGAGCTCCTACGAGCAGTACTTC. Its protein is CASSSYGQGSSYEQYF.

The CDR3 DNA reads TGTGCCAGTAGGAGGTACTCCTCTAGCACAGATACGCAGTATTTT. It is translated as CASRRYSSSTDTQYF. The chain joins TRBV19 to TRBJ2-3; D call uncertain. V lost 6 bases and J lost 0, with 13 bases in between. Germline V gives CDR1 LNHDA, CDR2 SQIVND (reference sequence). The CDR3 has 15 amino acids.

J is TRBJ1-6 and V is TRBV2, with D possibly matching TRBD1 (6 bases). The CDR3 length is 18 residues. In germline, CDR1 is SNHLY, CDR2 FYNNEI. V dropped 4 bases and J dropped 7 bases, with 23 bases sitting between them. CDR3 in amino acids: CASSAIGGQGLKNSPLHF. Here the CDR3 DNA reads TGTGCCAGCAGTGCCATCGGGGGCCAGGGCCTTAAGAATTCACCCCTCCACTTT.

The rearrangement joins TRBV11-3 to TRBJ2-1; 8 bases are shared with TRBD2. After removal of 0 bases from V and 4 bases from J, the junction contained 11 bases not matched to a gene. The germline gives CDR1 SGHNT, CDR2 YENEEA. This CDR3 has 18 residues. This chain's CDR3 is CASSLDGVASGRYNEQFF. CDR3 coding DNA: TGTGCCAGCAGCTTAGATGGGGTCGCTAGCGGGCGGTACAATGAGCAGTTCTTC.